These 28 T cell receptor beta chains originate from one sample sequenced in a study of shared clonotypes between healthy human individuals (dated by TCRdb to 2018 to 2020). The library was prepared using the immunoSEQ multiplex PCR assay. The immuneACCESS repertoire file appears here via TCRdb, limited to in-frame rearrangements. These files lack a portion of the clones; in checked studies, under half of the deficit traces to unresolved V genes, and the cause of the others is not known. This sample comprises roughly 2.5 million clones, more than 80% of them detected only once. The ten most abundant clones make up roughly 0.15% of the sample. Material for sequencing was naive CD4+ T cells sorted from blood. The intended sense of this specimen's cell subset or site label: CD45RA+ positively selected. All receptors derive from a man younger than 35 in good health.

The chain joins TRBV15 to TRBJ2-5, with D unclear. Germline V gives CDR1 LNHNV, CDR2 YYDKDF (reference sequence). Trimming shortened V by 5 bases and J by 7 bases, and 11 bases separated the two germline ends. The CDR3 is made up of 12 amino acids. CDR3 nucleotides: TGTGCCACCAGCTTACACCAGGTGACCCAGTACTTC. This gives the protein CATSLHQVTQYF.

The chain uses TRBV5-6 and TRBJ2-2; D perhaps matches TRBD1 (5 bases). Deletions cut 0 bases from V and 0 bases from J, with 6 bases between. The CDR3 has 15 amino acids. Germline lookup yields CDR1 SGHDT and CDR2 YYEEEE. The CDR3 coding sequence is TGTGCCAGCAGCTTGGACAGGACGAACACCGGGGAGCTGTTTTTT. Amino acids: CASSLDRTNTGELFF.

The rearrangement joins TRBV5-1 to TRBJ1-1; TRBD1 might be the D (5 bases). The CDR3 is made up of 16 amino acids. Germline V CDR1 and CDR2: SGHRS, YFSETQ. Trimming removed 0 bases at V and 7 bases at J, with 19 bases between. The CDR3 reads CASSLALDSAGDEAFF. In DNA form, the CDR3 reads TGCGCCAGCAGCTTGGCCCTAGACAGTGCTGGTGATGAAGCTTTCTTT.

A remark on this clone: A junction boundary mismatches the germline segment, possibly from a read error. The chain's CDR3 is CASSIDREAQFYEQYF. CDR3 DNA: TGTGCCAGCAGCATAGACCGGGAGGCTCAATTCTACGAGCAGTACTTC. The V gene is TRBV11-2, the J gene TRBJ2-7; 7 bases fit TRBD2. Per germline, CDR1 SGHAT and CDR2 FQNNGV. CDR3 size: 16 residues.

This clone has a single count. The chain has TRBV6-5 and TRBJ2-7; D might be TRBD1 (6 bases). V lost 4 bases, J lost 3 bases, and 19 bases lay in between. This CDR3 contains 16 residues. CDR1 and CDR2 from the germline V gene are MNHEY and SVGAGI. Here the CDR3 DNA reads TGTGCCAGCAGTTCCCCCAGGGGTCTAGGGGTCTACGAGCAGTACTTC. Protein product: CASSSPRGLGVYEQYF.

The chain joins TRBV6-1 to TRBJ2-7; 10 positions match TRBD2. CDR3 length: 18 residues. J was trimmed by 6 bases and V by 1 base; bases with no gene match: 15. From germline, CDR1 is MNHNS and CDR2 SASEGT. The CDR3 sequence is CASSEGAQSGGAHSEQYF. The DNA for the CDR3 is TGTGCCAGCAGTGAAGGGGCCCAAAGCGGGGGGGCCCACAGCGAGCAGTACTTC.

The rearrangement uses TRBV7-8 and TRBJ1-2, with D possibly TRBD1 on 5 matching bases. This CDR3 comprises 15 residues. Germline V lookup: CDR1 SGHVS, CDR2 FQNEAQ. V was trimmed by 4 bases and J by 4 bases, leaving 16 bases between them. CDR3 nucleotides: TGTGCCAGCAGCTCCCGCCCAGGGCCCAGCTATGGCTACACCTTC. Amino acids: CASSSRPGPSYGYTF.

The V gene is TRBV20-1, the J gene TRBJ1-2, with D tentatively TRBD1 (5 bases). Per germline, CDR1 DFQATT and CDR2 SNEGSKA (reference sequence). The V gene lost 7 bases and the J gene lost 5 bases, with 11 bases spanning the gap. The CDR3 consists of 11 residues. Written as DNA, the CDR3 is TGCAGTGGGGCGACAGCGTATGGCTACACCTTC. This sequence encodes CSGATAYGYTF.

This clone occurred once. The J gene is TRBJ2-7, the V gene TRBV19; D not certain. The CDR3 is made up of 15 amino acids. In germline, CDR1 is LNHDA, CDR2 SQIVND (reference sequence). The V end lost 8 bases, the J end lost 2 bases, and 19 bases lay between the germline ends. CDR3 nucleotide sequence: TGTGCCAGTCGAAACGTAGGGCAGAACCCCTACGAGCAGTACTTC. This encodes CASRNVGQNPYEQYF.

The V and J genes are TRBV14 and TRBJ2-7, with D tentatively TRBD2 (5 bases). This CDR3 contains 13 residues. Germline lookup yields CDR1 SGHDN and CDR2 FVKESK. V was shortened by 0 bases and J by 6 bases, with 9 bases between the two germline ends. Here the CDR3 DNA reads TGTGCCAGCAGCCAAGATAGACGGGGCGAGCAGTACTTC. Translating it yields CASSQDRRGEQYF.

This chain connects TRBV10-3 to TRBJ1-6, with unresolved D. The V gene lost 10 bases and the J gene lost 3 bases, with 10 bases spanning the gap. From germline, CDR1 is ENHRY and CDR2 SYGVKD. The CDR3 loop spans 13 amino acids. The CDR3 DNA follows: TGTGCCAGGTCCGACAACTATAATTCACCCCTCCACTTT. It is translated as CARSDNYNSPLHF.

The chain has TRBV19 and TRBJ2-2; 7 nucleotides agree with TRBD2. The ends lost 7 bases at V and 5 bases at J; junction bases unmatched: 10. Germline V gene data show CDR1 as LNHDA and CDR2 as SQIVND (reference sequence). The length of the CDR3 is 15 residues. The CDR3 DNA reads TGTGCCAGTACAACCAGCGGGGAAGGAACCGGGGAGCTGTTTTTT. Its protein product is CASTTSGEGTGELFF.

About this clone: Other DNA sequences in this specimen translate into the identical CDR3. This chain uses TRBV4-3 with TRBJ2-2; TRBD1 or TRBD2 may be the D gene (6 bases each). The V end lost 3 bases, the J end lost 8 bases, and 13 bases lay between the germline ends. In germline, CDR1 is LGHNA, CDR2 YSLEER. CDR3 length equals 14 residues. CDR3 coding DNA: TGCGCCAGCAGCCAGGGGGGCGGGACTGGGGAGCTGTTTTTT. Translation: CASSQGGGTGELFF.

The chain couples TRBV15 to TRBJ2-1; the D is unclear. Germline V lookup: CDR1 LNHNV, CDR2 YYDKDF (reference sequence). V was shortened by 1 base and J by 2 bases, with 9 bases between the two germline ends. The CDR3 runs 15 residues. Written as DNA, the CDR3 is TGTGCCACCAGCAGAGCGGCGGAAACCTACAATGAGCAGTTCTTC. It translates to CATSRAAETYNEQFF.

This clone was found once. The genes are TRBV27 and TRBJ1-4; 8 nucleotides line up with TRBD1. CDR1 is MNHEY, CDR2 SMNVEV, per germline (reference sequence). This CDR3 is 15 amino acids long. V gave up 6 bases and J gave up 0 bases; unmatched junction bases: 3. CDR3 loop: CASRGQDATNEKLFF. In nucleotides, the CDR3 is TGTGCCAGCAGGGGACAGGACGCAACTAATGAAAAACTGTTTTTT.

The chain combines TRBV7-8 with TRBJ1-1, with D perhaps matching TRBD1 (5 bases). The CDR3 loop spans 14 amino acids. Germline CDR1 reads SGHVS; CDR2 reads FQNEAQ. Trimming removed 4 bases at V and 3 bases at J, with 12 bases between. CDR3 sequence: CASSSRDADTEAFF. In nucleotides, the CDR3 is TGTGCCAGCAGCTCCCGGGACGCGGACACTGAAGCTTTCTTT.

CDR3 in DNA: TGTGCCAGCAGCTCCCAAATATTTGATAACAGAAACGAGCAGTACTTC. Protein sequence: CASSSQIFDNRNEQYF. The chain is built from TRBV5-4 and TRBJ2-7; no definite D call. The CDR3 covers 16 residues. The germline gives CDR1 SGHNT, CDR2 YYREEE (reference sequence). Trimming left V 3 bases short and J 5 bases short, with 21 bases between.

CDR3 DNA: TGTGCCAGCAGTTATGGGCGGGAGCCCAACTACGAGCAGTACTTC. This gives the protein CASSYGREPNYEQYF. This chain connects TRBV6-6 to TRBJ2-7; 7 bases align to TRBD2. The V and J ends lost 3 bases and 3 bases, in that order; junction bases with no gene match: 8. The CDR3 covers 15 residues. The germline gives CDR1 MNHNY, CDR2 SVGAGI (reference sequence).

The CDR3 bases are TGTGCCAGCACCTTATCCGGGACACTGAATTCACCCCTCCACTTT. This codes for CASTLSGTLNSPLHF. The chain joins TRBV6-6 to TRBJ1-6; D might be TRBD1 (6 bases). Deletions cut 7 bases from V and 7 bases from J, with 17 bases between. This CDR3 contains 15 residues. Germline V gene lookup returns CDR1 MNHNY and CDR2 SVGAGI (reference sequence).

The chain employs TRBV11-2 and TRBJ2-1; the D gene is possibly TRBD1 (6 bases). The CDR3 has 13 amino acids. The V gene lost 4 bases and the J gene lost 9 bases, with 13 bases spanning the gap. The germline V gene encodes CDR1 SGHAT and CDR2 FQNNGV. The CDR3 coding sequence is TGTGCCAGCAGCTCGGCGCTAGGGGGTGAGCAGTTCTTC. It specifies CASSSALGGEQFF.

The chain is built from TRBV29-1 and TRBJ1-5, with TRBD1 matching 9 bases. CDR1 SQVTM and CDR2 ANQGSEA come from the germline V gene. The CDR3 is made up of 14 amino acids. Losses at the gene ends were 4 bases for V and 0 bases for J; bases not matched to a gene: 1. CDR3 nucleotides: TGCAGCGTTGGGACAGGGGCTAGCAATCAGCCCCAGCATTTT. It is translated as CSVGTGASNQPQHF.

The genes are TRBV10-3 and TRBJ2-7, with D tentatively TRBD1 (7 bases). CDR3 length: 12 amino acids. V gave up 8 bases and J gave up 3 bases, with 11 bases separating them. Looked up from germline, CDR1 is ENHRY and CDR2 is SYGVKD. In nucleotides, the CDR3 is TGTGCCATCTCAGGGGGGAACTACGAGCAGTACTTC. Translated, it gives CAISGGNYEQYF.

The gene calls are TRBV2 and TRBJ1-5; 9 positions agree with TRBD1. CDR1 is SNHLY and CDR2 is FYNNEI in the germline V gene. This CDR3 is 14 amino acids long. Trimming cost V 7 bases and J 3 bases; bases outside gene matches: 4. The DNA for the CDR3 is TGTGCCAGCACCAGGGACAGGGACAATCAGCCCCAGCATTTT. This gives the protein CASTRDRDNQPQHF.

V and J are TRBV28 and TRBJ1-5; D might be TRBD1 (6 bases). The length of the CDR3 is 12 residues. Germline V gene lookup returns CDR1 MDHEN and CDR2 SYDVKM. CDR3 residues: CATRDINQPQHF. In nucleotides, the CDR3 is TGTGCAACCAGGGACATCAATCAGCCCCAGCATTTT.

The chain combines TRBV28 with TRBJ1-3; D remains ambiguous. The CDR3 consists of 13 residues. V shed 6 bases and J shed 5 bases, with 11 bases lying between them. Germline V CDR1 and CDR2: MDHEN, SYDVKM. For the CDR3, the DNA is TGTGCCAGCAGAGCACGGTTTAGAAACACCATATATTTT. As protein: CASRARFRNTIYF. The full variable domain, its missing parts supplied by reference TRBV28 and TRBJ1-3, is DVKVTQSSRYLVKRTGEKVFLECVQDMDHENMFWYRQDPGLGLRLIYFSYDVKMKEKGDIPEGYSVSREKKERFSLILESASTNQTSMYLCASRARFRNTIYFGEGSWLTVV.

CDR3 in amino acids: CASSSTGNEQFF. In DNA, the CDR3 is TGTGCCAGCAGCTCGACTGGTAATGAGCAGTTCTTC. The V call is TRBV2, the J call TRBJ2-1; no definite D call. The length of the CDR3 is 12 residues. Trimming removed 6 bases at V and 7 bases at J, with 10 bases between. CDR1 and CDR2 from the germline V gene are SNHLY and FYNNEI.

This clone was picked up one time. The CDR3 sequence: CSVVPGPLGCTLHF. Here the CDR3 DNA reads TGCAGCGTTGTCCCCGGTCCTCTAGGTTGCACCCTCCACTTT. The chain has TRBV29-1 and TRBJ1-6; D uncertain. This CDR3 has 14 residues. Trimming stripped 4 bases from V and 14 bases from J, with 21 bases between. Germline CDR1 reads SQVTM; CDR2 reads ANQGSEA.

The rearrangement links TRBV10-3 to TRBJ2-3, with 7 bases lining up with TRBD1. The CDR3 runs 15 residues. The germline CDR1 and CDR2 sequences are ENHRY and SYGVKD. V was pared by 6 bases and J by 0 bases, with 6 bases of the junction left unmatched. DNA for the CDR3: TGTGCCATCAGCCCGACAGGGCCTAGCACAGATACGCAGTATTTT. This codes for CAISPTGPSTDTQYF.